These 7 T cell receptor beta chains share one sample of origin, sequenced in a study of blood T cell repertoires in COVID-19 (dated by TCRdb to the early 2020s). Library construction relied on the immunoSEQ multiplex PCR assay. The table was pulled from immuneACCESS by TCRdb, which kept in-frame rearrangements only. Such tables lose some clones; where checked, under half of the loss comes from unresolved V genes, and the rest has no known cause. The sample data list some 200,000 clones, and more than 65% of these were observed just once. The ten largest clones take up about 2.1% of the sample. The specimen sequenced was peripheral blood. The origin of the receptors is a woman aged 55-75 years with acute or convalescent COVID-19.

The chain uses TRBV7-9 and TRBJ2-4, with 11 nucleotides matching TRBD1. CDR3 size: 17 residues. Looked up from germline, CDR1 is SEHNR and CDR2 is FQNEAQ (reference sequence). With 1 base clipped from V and 9 bases from J, the junction kept 11 bases outside the gene matches. CDR3 DNA sequence: TGTGCCAGCAGCTTAGGAGGGACAGGGGGTGATCGGGCCATTCAGTACTTC. Encoded protein: CASSLGGTGGDRAIQYF.

The chain recombines TRBV19 with TRBJ1-2; 11 bases map to TRBD1. V shed 7 bases, J shed 4 bases, and the junction held 11 bases outside the gene matches. Germline V gives CDR1 LNHDA, CDR2 SQIVND (reference sequence). The CDR3 spans 16 residues. The CDR3 DNA follows: TGTGCCAGTAAGCGGACAGGGGGCGTTGGACCCTATGGCTACACCTTC. This sequence encodes CASKRTGGVGPYGYTF.

The chain joins TRBV27 to TRBJ2-3; 7 nucleotides match TRBD2. CDR3 length equals 17 residues. Per the germline V gene, CDR1 is MNHEY and CDR2 is SMNVEV (reference sequence). The J segment lost 0 bases and the V segment lost 10 bases, leaving 16 bases of the junction unmatched. The CDR3, as DNA: TGTGCCACCAAGAGCCTAGGGGCGGGGGTAAGCACAGATACGCAGTATTTT. Its translation is CATKSLGAGVSTDTQYF.

This clone is a singleton in its sample. This chain joins TRBV4-1 and TRBJ1-2; 8 nucleotides line up with TRBD1. Losses at the gene ends were 3 bases for V and 7 bases for J; bases not matched to a gene: 16. Per germline, CDR1 MGHRA and CDR2 YSYEKL. This CDR3 contains 17 residues. CDR3 residues: CASSQTPGQGAILGYTF. The CDR3 region has the DNA TGCGCCAGCAGCCAGACCCCTGGGCAGGGGGCTATCCTTGGCTACACCTTC.

This rearrangement joins TRBV7-2 to TRBJ1-2; no clear D. The length of the CDR3 is 12 residues. The V gene lost 4 bases and the J gene lost 6 bases, with 9 bases spanning the gap. The germline V gene has CDR1 SGHTA and CDR2 FQGNSA. CDR3 amino acids: CASSSYYDGYTF. The CDR3 DNA reads as TGTGCCAGCAGCTCCTACTACGATGGCTACACCTTC.

This clone occurred a few times. The CDR3 sequence: CASRQDTEAFF. CDR3 sequence (DNA): TGTGCCAGCAGACAGGACACTGAAGCTTTCTTT. V and J are TRBV6-5 and TRBJ1-1; D perhaps matches TRBD1 (5 bases). The CDR3 length is 11 residues. The germline V and J ends were trimmed by 6 bases and 3 bases, with 5 bases remaining between them. The germline CDR1 and CDR2 sequences are MNHEY and SVGAGI.

V gene TRBV9 combines with J gene TRBJ2-1; no reliable D call. The CDR3 covers 13 residues. The V end was cut by 3 bases, the J end by 7 bases, with 11 bases between. CDR1 is SGDLS and CDR2 is YYNGEE in the germline V gene. CDR3: CASSGRLVNEQFF. In DNA form, the CDR3 reads TGTGCCAGCAGCGGAAGACTGGTAAATGAGCAGTTCTTC.